These 8 T cell receptor beta chains were all obtained from the same sample, sequenced in a study of technical replicates of blood from a handful of donors. TCRdb's copy holds only in-frame clones and misses some; the assay was immunoSEQ multiplex PCR. The repertoire consists of about 85,000 clones, with roughly 94% occurring once and the leading ten covering 0.25% to 0.3%. Sequencing was done on a sample of T cells isolated from PBMCs. These receptor sequences come from a human donor in good health.

The V and J genes are TRBV10-1 and TRBJ1-1, with TRBD1 identical over 8 bases. Unmatched junction bases numbered 5, after V lost 7 bases and J lost 1 base. The CDR3 has 14 amino acids. Germline lookup yields CDR1 WNHNN and CDR2 SYGVQD (reference sequence). The CDR3 here is CASTPDRGNTEAFF. CDR3 DNA: TGCGCCAGCACTCCCGACAGGGGGAACACTGAAGCTTTCTTT.

The CDR3 region has the DNA TGTGCCAGCAGTTACAGGGAAGTAACTGAAGCTTTCTTT. Its protein is CASSYREVTEAFF. The chain is built from TRBV28 and TRBJ1-1; D may be TRBD1 (6 bases). Germline assignment: CDR1 MDHEN and CDR2 SYDVKM. This CDR3 region has 13 residues. The V end lost 4 bases, the J end lost 5 bases, and 11 bases lay between the germline ends.

The genes are TRBV20-1 and TRBJ1-4; D gene unclear. CDR3 size: 10 residues. Germline-derived CDR1 and CDR2 are DFQATT and SNEGSKA (reference sequence). V was pared by 2 bases and J by 11 bases, with 6 bases between. This CDR3 reads CSARLEKLFF. The CDR3 DNA is TGCAGTGCTAGATTGGAGAAACTGTTTTTT.

The CDR3 bases are TGCAGCGTTAGGACAGGGTTCTCCTACGAGCAGTACTTC. Encoded protein: CSVRTGFSYEQYF. The rearrangement joins TRBV29-1 to TRBJ2-7, with 8 positions matching TRBD1. Trimming took 5 bases from V and 0 from J; bases not matched to a gene: 3. This CDR3 region has 13 residues. CDR1 is SQVTM, CDR2 ANQGSEA, per germline.

The CDR3 coding sequence is TGCGCCAGCAGCCAAGAAGGGGGAGATCCGCGAGGTGAAAAACTGTTTTTT. It is translated as CASSQEGGDPRGEKLFF. This chain links TRBV4-1 with TRBJ1-4, with TRBD1 as a possible D gene (6 bases). The CDR3 contains 17 residues. V was trimmed by 0 bases and J by 7 bases, leaving 18 bases between them. Germline V gene lookup returns CDR1 MGHRA and CDR2 YSYEKL.

V is TRBV2 and J is TRBJ1-1; D gene uncertain. V was clipped by 8 bases and J by 5 bases, with 12 bases between them. CDR3 length equals 12 residues. Germline CDR1 and CDR2: SNHLY and FYNNEI. The CDR3, as DNA: TGTGCCAGCGCTCGAGGTTGGACTGAAGCTTTCTTT. Its protein product is CASARGWTEAFF.

The rearrangement links TRBV18 to TRBJ2-5; TRBD2 might be the D (7 bases). Germline V CDR1 and CDR2: KGHSH, LQKENI. The CDR3 length is 15 residues. V lost 3 bases and J lost 1, with 12 bases in between. In DNA, the CDR3 is TGTGCCAGCTCACCCGGGGGGCGGGCCCAAGAGACCCAGTACTTC. This translates into CASSPGGRAQETQYF.

The chain carries TRBV19 and TRBJ1-2; 7 bases fit TRBD1. Germline CDR1 LNHDA, CDR2 SQIVND (reference sequence). J was trimmed by 9 bases and V by 8 bases; bases with no gene match: 21. CDR3 length equals 16 residues. CDR3 amino acids: CASCYSGTAERVRYTF. CDR3 DNA sequence: TGTGCCAGTTGCTACTCCGGGACAGCGGAGAGAGTTCGCTACACCTTC.